The clone carrying this TCR beta chain was detected only a few times. Its specificity is not known. V lost 2 bases and J 4 bases, leaving 11 bases between the germline ends. The CDR3 has 14 residues. Germline assignment: CDR1 SEHNR and CDR2 FQNEAQ (reference sequence). This entry belongs to a study of spatial heterogeneity in lung cancer. General study results and limits: The study found ubiquitous expanded tumor TCRs in blood more at resection than follow-up.

TCRdb reanalysed the 5' RACE reads using MiXCR and keeps one entry per CDR3 protein. The sample yields about 11,000 distinct CDR3 sequences, about 15% seen once. Time point here: sample taken at primary tumor resection. Whole RNA obtained from tumor, nontumor lung or frozen PBMC underwent sequencing without sorting. The donors comprised 60 to 80 untreated early-stage non-small cell lung cancer patients. The specimen was PBMCs, collected at surgery. This clonotype was obtained from a male donor with early-stage non-small cell lung cancer. The V gene is TRBV7-9, the J gene TRBJ1-2, with no clear D. Written as DNA, the CDR3 is TGTGCCAGCAGCTTAAACGGTGGCAGCTATGGCTACACCTTC. It codes for CASSLNGGSYGYTF.